Sequencing of this T cell receptor (beta chain) was carried out in a study of Graves' ophthalmopathy and Graves' hyperthyroidism. Overall study results and limits: Using 13 signatures, a model distinguished ophthalmopathy from stable hyperthyroidism, reaching more than 85% sensitivity and about 81% specificity.

Only newly diagnosed hyperthyroidism patients aged 18 to 65, with under 2 months' duration, were enrolled. Germline values: CDR1 SGHTA, CDR2 FQGNSA. The CDR3 extends over 15 amino acids. V shed 11 bases, J shed 5 bases, and the junction held 14 bases outside the gene matches. Investigators amplified TCR beta CDR3 regions from RNA transcripts. First-round RT-PCR relied on HTBI primers, and a second-round multiplex PCR came next. TCRdb ran MiXCR on the multiplex PCR reads and lists one entry per CDR3 protein. The table has 1 million to 1.3 million distinct CDR3 sequences, about 40% seen once. This clonotype has a count of ten or more. Its cognate antigen is unknown.

The rearrangement uses TRBV7-2 and TRBJ2-5; 10 bases fit TRBD2. The TCR was taken from an adult man with Graves' hyperthyroidism. Source material: peripheral blood or thyroid tissue (not recorded which). The CDR3 nucleotides read TGTGCCTCTCAGGGCTACACGGGACTAGCGGAGACCCAGTACTTC. It specifies CASQGYTGLAETQYF. The entire variable domain, with the rest obtained from reference TRBV7-2 and TRBJ2-5, is as follows: GAGVSQSPSNKVTEKGKDVELRCDPISGHTALYWYRQSLGQGLEFLIYFQGNSAPDKSGLPSDRFSAERTGGSVSTLTIQRTQQEDSAVYLCASQGYTGLAETQYFGPGTRLLVL.